Shown below are 27 T cell receptor beta chains from a single sample sequenced in a study of patients and donors after allogeneic stem cell transplantation. Each CDR3 protein gets one entry after TCRdb re-called the RT-PCR reads with MiXCR. This table has roughly 880,000 distinct CDR3 sequences, roughly 18% appearing once. Sequenced sample: blood, either unsorted or a sorted T cell fraction (not recorded which). The receptors were sampled from a human donor who was either an allogeneic HSCT recipient or a stem cell or donor lymphocyte infusion donor (not recorded which). It is not recorded whose cells these are; they may come from a transplant donor.

J is TRBJ2-2 and V is TRBV4-3; no clear D gene. Germline loops: CDR1 LGHNA, CDR2 YSLEER. The CDR3 length is 16 residues. The germline V and J ends were trimmed by 0 bases and 0 bases, with 8 bases remaining between them. The CDR3 here is CASSQDDGPNTGELFF. As DNA, the CDR3 is TGCGCCAGCAGCCAAGACGACGGACCGAACACCGGGGAGCTGTTTTTT.

CDR3 in DNA: TGTGCCAGCAGCTTACCACAGCCTAACTATGGCTACACCTTC. Translation gives CASSLPQPNYGYTF. This rearrangement joins TRBV7-9 to TRBJ1-2, with no clear D. The CDR3 sequence is 14 residues long. Trimming stripped 2 bases from V and 0 bases from J, with 7 bases between. CDR1 and CDR2 from the germline V gene are SEHNR and FQNEAQ (reference sequence).

As regards this clonotype: One end of the junction fails to match germline, which may point to a read error. In DNA form, the CDR3 reads TGCCCCAGCAGCCAAGGAAAGGGCCGCTCTAACTATGGCTACACCTTC. This gives the protein CPSSQGKGRSNYGYTF. The chain employs TRBV4-1 and TRBJ1-2, with D unresolved. The CDR3 covers 16 residues. Germline assignment: CDR1 MGHRA and CDR2 YSYEKL.

The rearrangement joins TRBV21-1 to TRBJ2-3; the table's D gene call, TRBD2, was not cross checked with the DNA. TRBV21-1 has pseudogene status. The length of the CDR3 is 17 residues. CDR3 sequence reads: CASSKSGPAAGTDTQYF. As DNA, the CDR3 is TGTGCCAGCAGCAAATCAGGACCCGCGGCGGGGACAGATACGCAGTATTTT.

This clonotype was detected only a few times. The CDR3 DNA sequence: TGTGCCAGCAGCCCCCGGGGAGGGTGGGAGACCCAGTACTTC. This sequence encodes CASSPRGGWETQYF. The V gene is TRBV11-2, the J gene TRBJ2-5, with 7 positions matching TRBD2. Trimming cost V 5 bases and J 5 bases; bases outside gene matches: 8. The CDR3 is 14 amino acids. Germline V gene data show CDR1 as SGHAT and CDR2 as FQNNGV.

Many counts were recorded for this clonotype. The chain combines TRBV5-1 with TRBJ2-5, with 9 bases lining up with TRBD1. The germline gives CDR1 SGHRS, CDR2 YFSETQ. There are 14 residues in the CDR3. The V and J ends lost 4 bases and 4 bases, in that order; junction bases with no gene match: 5. The CDR3 loop reads CASSAWTGAETQYF. The CDR3 DNA reads TGCGCCAGCAGCGCATGGACAGGGGCAGAGACCCAGTACTTC.

This clonotype was found many times. J is TRBJ1-1 and V is TRBV7-9, with TRBD1 as a possible D gene (6 bases). Germline V gene lookup returns CDR1 SEHNR and CDR2 FQNEAQ (reference sequence). The CDR3 runs 14 residues. V was cut by 1 base and J by 3 bases, with 9 bases left in between. The CDR3 is CASSLVSGDTEAFF. The DNA for the CDR3 is TGTGCCAGCAGCTTAGTGTCAGGGGACACTGAAGCTTTCTTT.

The J gene is TRBJ1-1, the V gene TRBV11-2; D unresolved. Trimming left V 5 bases short and J 6 bases short, with 10 bases between. This CDR3 contains 12 residues. Germline loops: CDR1 SGHAT, CDR2 FQNNGV. CDR3 amino acids: CASSPTWAEAFF. CDR3 coding DNA: TGTGCCAGCAGCCCGACCTGGGCTGAAGCTTTCTTT.

The DNA of the CDR3 is TGCAGTGCAAAGCGCCTCTATGGCTACACCTTC. It specifies CSAKRLYGYTF. The chain recombines TRBV20-1 with TRBJ1-2; no reliable D call. CDR3 length equals 11 residues. Germline loops: CDR1 DFQATT, CDR2 SNEGSKA (reference sequence). Trimming cost V 6 bases and J 4 bases, with 9 bases left between them.

The V gene is TRBV6-1, the J gene TRBJ1-2, with unresolved D. The CDR3 is 13 amino acids. The V gene's germline CDR1 is MNHNS and CDR2 SASEGT. Trimming pared 7 bases from V and 4 bases from J, leaving 13 bases between. The CDR3 DNA reads TGTGCCAGCACAGTTGGGCCTCTCTATGGCTACACCTTC. This translates into CASTVGPLYGYTF.

The chain uses TRBV3-1 and TRBJ2-2; 13 bases match TRBD2. The CDR3 is made up of 17 amino acids. CDR1 is LGHDT and CDR2 is YNNKEL in the germline V gene (reference sequence). V shed 8 bases and J 2 bases; nucleotides not matched to a gene: 8. CDR3 sequence (DNA): TGTGCCAGCGCAACCGGGACTAGCGGGACTAACACCGGGGAGCTGTTTTTT. Encoded protein: CASATGTSGTNTGELFF.

The chain carries TRBV25-1 and TRBJ2-5; the D call may be TRBD1 or TRBD2 (6 bases each). The CDR3 runs to 18 residues. Trimming removed 2 bases at V and 5 bases at J, with 24 bases between. CDR1 is MGHDK and CDR2 is SYGVNS in the germline V gene. DNA of the CDR3: TGTGCCAGCAGTGAAGGAGTAGGGGGGCGCAAGGTTTGGGAGACCCAGTACTTC. Translating it yields CASSEGVGGRKVWETQYF. The entire variable domain, with the rest obtained from reference TRBV25-1 and TRBJ2-5, is as follows: EADIYQTPRYLVIGTGKKITLECSQTMGHDKMYWYQQDPGMELHLIHYSYGVNSTEKGDLSSESTVSRIRTEHFPLTLESARPSHTSQYLCASSEGVGGRKVWETQYFGPGTRLLVL.

The V call is TRBV5-4, the J call TRBJ2-3; D possibly corresponds to TRBD2 (5 bases). Germline V gene lookup returns CDR1 SGHNT and CDR2 YYREEE (reference sequence). With 2 bases removed from V and 2 bases from J, the gap between germline ends came to 15 bases. The CDR3 runs 16 residues. CDR3: CASSFGAVDNTDTQYF. The CDR3 coding sequence is TGTGCCAGCAGCTTCGGAGCGGTGGATAACACAGATACGCAGTATTTT.

The chain combines TRBV6-2 or TRBV6-3 with TRBJ2-1; 8 bases are shared with TRBD2. Per the germline V gene, CDR1 is MNHEY and CDR2 is SVGEGT. This CDR3 is 15 amino acids long. J gave up 1 base and V 6 bases, and 5 bases lay outside the gene matches. This CDR3 reads CASRSGGASYNEQFF. The CDR3 nucleotides are TGTGCCAGCAGGAGCGGGGGCGCTTCCTACAATGAGCAGTTCTTC.

V and J are TRBV6-1 and TRBJ1-6; D perhaps matches TRBD1 (5 bases). The CDR3 loop spans 16 amino acids. From germline, CDR1 is MNHNS and CDR2 SASEGT. The ends were cut back, 5 bases at V and 7 bases at J, with 18 bases in the middle. The CDR3 DNA is TGTGCCAGCAGTCCCCGATCACAGGTCCTGAATTCACCCCTCCACTTT. Translated, it gives CASSPRSQVLNSPLHF.

The chain employs TRBV5-6 and TRBJ1-1; D may be TRBD1 (5 bases). Germline V gene data show CDR1 as SGHDT and CDR2 as YYEEEE. The V and J ends lost 5 bases and 0 bases respectively, with 14 bases between them. This CDR3 spans 15 amino acids. DNA of the CDR3: TGTGCCAGCAGACTTACAGGATTCATGAACACTGAAGCTTTCTTT. Its protein is CASRLTGFMNTEAFF.

The chain links TRBV9 to TRBJ2-2, with TRBD1 matching over 7 bases. With 3 bases clipped from V and 2 bases from J, the junction kept 4 bases outside the gene matches. The CDR3 contains 15 residues. The germline CDR1 and CDR2 sequences are SGDLS and YYNGEE. The CDR3 DNA reads TGTGCCAGCAGCGCCTGGGACAGCAACACCGGGGAGCTGTTTTTT. This translates into CASSAWDSNTGELFF.

The rearrangement uses TRBV7-2 and TRBJ2-7; unclear D gene. Germline values: CDR1 SGHTA, CDR2 FQGNSA. The CDR3 sequence is 13 residues long. V was shortened by 1 base and J by 6 bases, with 10 bases between the two germline ends. DNA for the CDR3: TGTGCCAGCAGCTTAGGGGCAGCGACCGAGCAGTACTTC. Protein: CASSLGAATEQYF.

The J gene is TRBJ1-2, the V gene TRBV20-1, with a weak D call TRBD1 (5 bases). Trimming stripped 0 bases from V and 2 bases from J, with 13 bases between. The CDR3 spans 15 residues. Germline-derived CDR1 and CDR2 are DFQATT and SNEGSKA (reference sequence). DNA of the CDR3: TGCAGTGCTAGAGATGCCGAAGGGGAAAACTATGGCTACACCTTC. It translates to CSARDAEGENYGYTF.

This clonotype has just a few counts. The chain recombines TRBV20-1 with TRBJ1-4; 8 bases align to TRBD1. The CDR3 length is 17 residues. With 3 bases clipped from V and 1 base from J, the junction kept 10 bases outside the gene matches. Germline assignment: CDR1 DFQATT and CDR2 SNEGSKA (reference sequence). The CDR3 loop reads CSASGTGPIGTNEKLFF. The CDR3 DNA reads as TGCAGTGCTAGCGGGACAGGACCTATAGGAACTAATGAAAAACTGTTTTTT.

This clonotype showed up just a few times. The V call is TRBV7-9, the J call TRBJ2-1; no clear D. Germline-derived CDR1 and CDR2 are SEHNR and FQNEAQ (reference sequence). The V end lost 2 bases, the J end lost 4 bases, and 9 bases lay between the germline ends. CDR3 length: 14 residues. The CDR3 here is CASSLIAQYNEQFF. The CDR3 nucleotides read TGTGCCAGCAGCTTAATCGCCCAATACAATGAGCAGTTCTTC.

This chain joins TRBV9 and TRBJ1-6; TRBD1 agrees at 8 bases. CDR3 length equals 17 residues. Trimming removed 0 bases from V and 9 bases from J; junction bases left unmatched: 11. CDR1 is SGDLS, CDR2 YYNGEE, per germline. This chain's CDR3 is CASSVARTGTWGSPLHF. The CDR3 nucleotides are TGTGCCAGCAGCGTAGCTCGGACAGGGACTTGGGGTTCACCCCTCCACTTT.

The rearrangement uses TRBV24-1 and TRBJ2-1; D perhaps matches TRBD2 (6 bases). The V end was cut by 4 bases, the J end by 8 bases, with 23 bases between. Germline values: CDR1 KGHDR, CDR2 SFDVKD. The CDR3 is 17 amino acids. CDR3 coding DNA: TGTGCCACCAGTGACCGAACCTACGGGACGGGGGTCGATGAGCAGTTCTTC. Its translation is CATSDRTYGTGVDEQFF.

The table lists this clonotype with a few counts. This chain links TRBV5-6 with TRBJ2-3; 8 bases map to TRBD2. The V gene end was trimmed by 2 bases and the J gene end by 2 bases; junction bases not matched to a gene: 10. The germline V gene encodes CDR1 SGHDT and CDR2 YYEEEE. The length of the CDR3 is 17 residues. In DNA form, the CDR3 reads TGTGCCAGCAGCTTAATGGGTTCGGGGGGGGTCACAGATACGCAGTATTTT. This sequence encodes CASSLMGSGGVTDTQYF.

The rearrangement joins TRBV5-1 to TRBJ2-7; D is unclear. There are 17 residues in the CDR3. Trimming shortened V by 0 bases and J by 2 bases, and 18 bases separated the two germline ends. Germline V gene lookup returns CDR1 SGHRS and CDR2 YFSETQ. The DNA of the CDR3 is TGCGCCAGCAGCTTGGGGCGCTCTGAACAGAACCCCTACGAGCAGTACTTC. Translated: CASSLGRSEQNPYEQYF.

The chain joins TRBV5-1 to TRBJ2-1; TRBD2 matches at 7 bases. After removal of 4 bases from V and 1 base from J, the junction contained 8 bases not matched to a gene. The CDR3 loop spans 16 amino acids. Per the germline V gene, CDR1 is SGHRS and CDR2 is YFSETQ. DNA for the CDR3: TGCGCCAGCAGCCCCGGGATCGGGGGGTCCTACAATGAGCAGTTCTTC. As protein: CASSPGIGGSYNEQFF.

The chain employs TRBV11-2 and TRBJ2-3, with TRBD2 identical over 11 bases. The CDR3 runs to 18 residues. CDR1 and CDR2 (germline): SGHAT, FQNNGV. V gave up 3 bases and J gave up 0 bases; unmatched junction bases: 8. CDR3 protein: CASSFGPSGRRSTDTQYF. The CDR3 nucleotides are TGTGCCAGCAGCTTTGGGCCTAGCGGGAGGAGGAGCACAGATACGCAGTATTTT.